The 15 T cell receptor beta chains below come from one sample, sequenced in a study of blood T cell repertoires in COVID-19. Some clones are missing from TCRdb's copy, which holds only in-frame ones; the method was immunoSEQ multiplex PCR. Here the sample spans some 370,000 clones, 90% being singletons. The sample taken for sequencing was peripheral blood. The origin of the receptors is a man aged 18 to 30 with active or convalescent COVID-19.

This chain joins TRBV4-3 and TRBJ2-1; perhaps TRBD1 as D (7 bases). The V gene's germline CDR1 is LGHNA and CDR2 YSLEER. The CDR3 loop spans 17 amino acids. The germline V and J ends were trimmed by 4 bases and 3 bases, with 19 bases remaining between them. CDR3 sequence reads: CASSPQVGQGGYNEQFF. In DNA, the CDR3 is TGCGCCAGCAGCCCCCAAGTAGGGCAGGGGGGCTACAATGAGCAGTTCTTC.

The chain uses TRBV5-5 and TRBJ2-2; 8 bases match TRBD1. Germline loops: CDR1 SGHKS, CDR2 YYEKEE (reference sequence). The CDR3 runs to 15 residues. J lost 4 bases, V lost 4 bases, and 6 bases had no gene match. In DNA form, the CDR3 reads TGTGCCAGCAGCAACGACAGGGGCAGCACCGGGGAGCTGTTTTTT. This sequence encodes CASSNDRGSTGELFF. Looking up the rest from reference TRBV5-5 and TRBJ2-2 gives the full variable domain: DAGVTQSPTHLIKTRGQQVTLRCSPISGHKSVSWYQQVLGQGPQFIFQYYEKEERGRGNFPDRFSARQFPNYSSELNVNALLLGDSALYLCASSNDRGSTGELFFGEGSRLTVL.

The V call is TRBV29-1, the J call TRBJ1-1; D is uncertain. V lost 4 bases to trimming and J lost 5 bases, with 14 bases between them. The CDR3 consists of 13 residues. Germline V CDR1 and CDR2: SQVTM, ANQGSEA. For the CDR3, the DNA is TGCAGCGTTGGGGCGGGGAGTTGGACTGAAGCTTTCTTT. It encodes CSVGAGSWTEAFF.

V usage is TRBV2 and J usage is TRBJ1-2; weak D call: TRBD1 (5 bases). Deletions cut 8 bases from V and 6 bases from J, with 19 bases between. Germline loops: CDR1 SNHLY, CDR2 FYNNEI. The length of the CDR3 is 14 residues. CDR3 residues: CASDLQGFGDGYTF. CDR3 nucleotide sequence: TGTGCCAGCGATCTCCAGGGATTTGGGGATGGCTACACCTTC.

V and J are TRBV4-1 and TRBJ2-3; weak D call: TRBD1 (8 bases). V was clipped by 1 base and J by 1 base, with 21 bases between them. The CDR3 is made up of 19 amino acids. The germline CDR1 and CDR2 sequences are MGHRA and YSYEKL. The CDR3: CASSQGTGNRGRGTDTQYF. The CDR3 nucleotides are TGCGCCAGCAGCCAAGGGACAGGGAATAGGGGGAGGGGCACAGATACGCAGTATTTT.

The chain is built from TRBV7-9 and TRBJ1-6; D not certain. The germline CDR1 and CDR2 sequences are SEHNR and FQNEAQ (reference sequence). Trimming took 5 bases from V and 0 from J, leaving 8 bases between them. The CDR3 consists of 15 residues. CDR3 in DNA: TGTGCCAGCAGCCCGCCCGGCTCCTATAATTCACCCCTCCACTTT. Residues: CASSPPGSYNSPLHF.

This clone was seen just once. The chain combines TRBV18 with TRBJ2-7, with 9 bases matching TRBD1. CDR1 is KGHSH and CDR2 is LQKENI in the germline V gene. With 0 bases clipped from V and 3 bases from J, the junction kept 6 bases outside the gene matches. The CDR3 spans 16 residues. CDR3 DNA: TGTGCCAGCTCACCACCTTGGGGACAGGGCTTCTACGAGCAGTACTTC. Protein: CASSPPWGQGFYEQYF.

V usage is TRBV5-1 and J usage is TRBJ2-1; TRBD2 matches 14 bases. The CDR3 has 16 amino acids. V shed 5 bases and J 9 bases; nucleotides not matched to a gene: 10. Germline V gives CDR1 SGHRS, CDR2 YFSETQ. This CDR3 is CASRLGTSGGQVEQFF. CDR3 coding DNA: TGCGCCAGCAGGCTCGGGACTAGCGGGGGACAGGTTGAGCAGTTCTTC.

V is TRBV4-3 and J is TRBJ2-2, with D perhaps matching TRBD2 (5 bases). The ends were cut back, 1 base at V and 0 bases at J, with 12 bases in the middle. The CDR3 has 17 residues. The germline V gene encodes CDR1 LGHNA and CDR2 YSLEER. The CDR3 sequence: CASSQVAGSANTGELFF. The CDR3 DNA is TGCGCCAGCAGCCAAGTCGCTGGGAGTGCGAACACCGGGGAGCTGTTTTTT.

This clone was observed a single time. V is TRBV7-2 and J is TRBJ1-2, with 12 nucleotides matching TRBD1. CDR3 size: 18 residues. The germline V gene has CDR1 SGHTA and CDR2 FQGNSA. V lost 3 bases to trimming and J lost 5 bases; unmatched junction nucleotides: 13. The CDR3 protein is CASSLDSGTGGIEYGYTF. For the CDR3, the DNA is TGTGCCAGCAGCTTGGATTCCGGGACAGGGGGCATCGAGTATGGCTACACCTTC.

CDR3 coding DNA: TGTGCCAGCAGCCGGCTGGACAGCTCTGGAAACACCATATATTTT. Protein: CASSRLDSSGNTIYF. The rearrangement links TRBV9 to TRBJ1-3; TRBD1 is a possible D gene (6 bases). Germline V gives CDR1 SGDLS, CDR2 YYNGEE. This CDR3 region has 15 residues. V shed 4 bases and J shed 0 bases, with 11 bases lying between them.

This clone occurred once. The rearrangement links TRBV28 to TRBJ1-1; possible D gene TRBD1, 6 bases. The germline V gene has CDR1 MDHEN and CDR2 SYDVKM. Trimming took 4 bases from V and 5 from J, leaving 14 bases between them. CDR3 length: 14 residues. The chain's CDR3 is CASSSMGARTEAFF. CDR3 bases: TGTGCCAGCAGTTCAATGGGGGCGAGGACTGAAGCTTTCTTT.

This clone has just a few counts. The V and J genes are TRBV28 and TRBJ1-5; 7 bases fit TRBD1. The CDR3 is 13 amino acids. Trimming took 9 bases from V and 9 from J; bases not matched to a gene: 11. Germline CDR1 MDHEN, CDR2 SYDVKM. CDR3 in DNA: TGTGCCAGTACAGGGGATAATCTTCTGCCCCAGCATTTT. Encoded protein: CASTGDNLLPQHF.

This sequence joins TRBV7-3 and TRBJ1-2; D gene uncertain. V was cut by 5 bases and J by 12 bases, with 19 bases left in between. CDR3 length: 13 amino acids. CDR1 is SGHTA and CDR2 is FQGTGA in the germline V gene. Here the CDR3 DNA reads TGTGCCAGCAGCCCGACGGGTTCCCGATTCCACACCTTC. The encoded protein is CASSPTGSRFHTF. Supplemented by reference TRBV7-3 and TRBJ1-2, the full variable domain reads GAGVSQTPSNKVTEKGKYVELRCDPISGHTALYWYRQSLGQGPEFLIYFQGTGAADDSGLPNDRFFAVRPEGSVSTLKIQRTERGDSAVYLCASSPTGSRFHTFGSGTRLTVV.

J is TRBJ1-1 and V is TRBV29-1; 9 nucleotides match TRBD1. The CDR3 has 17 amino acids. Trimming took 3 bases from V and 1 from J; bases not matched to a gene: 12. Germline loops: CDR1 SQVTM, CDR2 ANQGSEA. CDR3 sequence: CSVDGLGTGPPNTEAFF. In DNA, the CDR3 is TGCAGCGTTGATGGACTAGGGACAGGGCCTCCGAACACTGAAGCTTTCTTT.